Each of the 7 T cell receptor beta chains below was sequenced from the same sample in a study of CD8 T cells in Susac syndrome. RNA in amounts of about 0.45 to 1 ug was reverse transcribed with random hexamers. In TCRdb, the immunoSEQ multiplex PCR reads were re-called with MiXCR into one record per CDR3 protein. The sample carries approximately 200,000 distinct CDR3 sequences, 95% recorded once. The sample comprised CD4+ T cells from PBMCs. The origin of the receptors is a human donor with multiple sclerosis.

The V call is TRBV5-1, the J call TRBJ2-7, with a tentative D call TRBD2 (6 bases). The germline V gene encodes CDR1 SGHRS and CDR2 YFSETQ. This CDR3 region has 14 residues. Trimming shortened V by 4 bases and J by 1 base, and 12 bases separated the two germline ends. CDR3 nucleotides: TGCGCCAGCAGCGCGCGGGACGGGTCCTACGAGCAGTACGTC. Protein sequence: CASSARDGSYEQYV.

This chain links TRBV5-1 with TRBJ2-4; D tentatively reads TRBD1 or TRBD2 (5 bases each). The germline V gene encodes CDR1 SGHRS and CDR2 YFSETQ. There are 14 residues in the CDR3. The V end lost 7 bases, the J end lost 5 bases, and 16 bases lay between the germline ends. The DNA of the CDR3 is TGCGCCAGCGGGCCGGATCCGGGACAAAACATTCAGTACTTC. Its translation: CASGPDPGQNIQYF. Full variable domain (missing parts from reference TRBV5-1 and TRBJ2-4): KAGVTQTPRYLIKTRGQQVTLSCSPISGHRSVSWYQQTPGQGLQFLFEYFSETQRNKGNFPGRFSGRQFSNSRSEMNVSTLELGDSALYLCASGPDPGQNIQYFGAGTRLSVL.

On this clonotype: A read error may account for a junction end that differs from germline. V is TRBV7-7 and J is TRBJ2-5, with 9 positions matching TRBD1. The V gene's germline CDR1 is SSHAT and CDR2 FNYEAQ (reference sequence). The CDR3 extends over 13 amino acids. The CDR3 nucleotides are TGTGCTAGCAGCTTACAGGGGGCAAAGACCCAGTACTTC. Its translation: CASSLQGAKTQYF.

CDR3 DNA: TGTGCCTGGAGTGTACAGGGACAGGGATTTTGGAATGAGCAGTTCTTC. This sequence encodes CAWSVQGQGFWNEQFF. The chain joins TRBV30 to TRBJ2-1; 9 bases fit TRBD1. The CDR3 has 16 amino acids. Unmatched junction bases numbered 10, after V lost 0 bases and J lost 7 bases. In germline, CDR1 is GTSNPN, CDR2 SVGIG (reference sequence).

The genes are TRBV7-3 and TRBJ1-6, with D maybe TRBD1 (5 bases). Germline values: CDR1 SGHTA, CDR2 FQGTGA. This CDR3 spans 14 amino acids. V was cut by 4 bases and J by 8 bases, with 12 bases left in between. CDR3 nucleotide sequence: TGTGCCAGCAGCTACTCAGGGCGGTATTCACCCCTCCACTTT. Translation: CASSYSGRYSPLHF.

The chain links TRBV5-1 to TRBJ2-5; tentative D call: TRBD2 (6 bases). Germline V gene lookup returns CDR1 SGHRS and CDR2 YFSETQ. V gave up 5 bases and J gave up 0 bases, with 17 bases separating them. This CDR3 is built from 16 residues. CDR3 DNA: TGCGCCAGCAGTACCTTTGGGGGAGGAAACCAAGAGACCCAGTACTTC. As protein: CASSTFGGGNQETQYF.

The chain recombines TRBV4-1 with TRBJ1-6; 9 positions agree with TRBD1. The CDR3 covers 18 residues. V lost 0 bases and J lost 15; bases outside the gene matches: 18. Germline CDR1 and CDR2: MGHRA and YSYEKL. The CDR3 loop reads CASSQDRRGGTGTVFLHF. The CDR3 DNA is TGCGCCAGCAGCCAAGATCGGCGGGGGGGGACAGGGACCGTATTCCTCCACTTT.